The 18 T cell receptor beta chains given below trace back to one sample, sequenced in a study of Graves' ophthalmopathy and Graves' hyperthyroidism. CDR3 regions of TCR beta were amplified from RNA transcripts. Investigators did first-round RT-PCR with HTBI primers, then second-round multiplex PCR. MiXCR, applied by TCRdb to the multiplex PCR reads, yields one record per CDR3 protein. Counted here are around 170,000 distinct CDR3 sequences, about 40% occurring once; the ten biggest clones make up under 6.5%. The sequenced sample consisted of peripheral blood. The receptor set was obtained from a woman aged 40 to 50 with Graves' ophthalmopathy.

This clonotype has only one observation. The J gene is TRBJ2-5, the V gene TRBV12-3 or TRBV12-4; tentative D call: TRBD1 (6 bases). This CDR3 region has 16 residues. Trimming stripped 5 bases from V and 2 bases from J, with 18 bases between. CDR3 residues: CASSPRRDTKQETQYF. In nucleotides, the CDR3 is TGTGCCAGCAGTCCACGCCGGGACACGAAACAAGAGACCCAGTACTTC.

In this sample, this clonotype turned up once. The chain joins TRBV12-3 or TRBV12-4 to TRBJ1-2, with 9 bases lining up with TRBD1. The CDR3 has 13 amino acids. J was trimmed by 8 bases and V by 6 bases; bases with no gene match: 7. CDR3 sequence: CASRPGQGGGYTF. The CDR3 DNA is TGTGCCAGCAGACCGGGACAGGGCGGCGGCTACACCTTC.

The table lists this clonotype with many counts. The rearrangement joins TRBV12-3 or TRBV12-4 to TRBJ2-7; D is possibly TRBD1 (6 bases). V was trimmed by 5 bases and J by 3 bases, leaving 17 bases between them. There are 15 residues in the CDR3. For the CDR3, the DNA is TGTGCCAGCAGTCCAACAGGGTCTAAGTTCTACGAGCAGTACTTC. Translating it yields CASSPTGSKFYEQYF.

The gene calls are TRBV6-2 or TRBV6-3 and TRBJ1-2; a weak D match, TRBD1 (6 bases). The CDR3 loop spans 15 amino acids. Germline V gene lookup returns CDR1 MNHEY and CDR2 SVGEGT. V gave up 0 bases and J gave up 8 bases, with 16 bases separating them. The DNA for the CDR3 is TGTGCCAGCAGTTACTCCGAGACAGGCACTTACGGCTACACCTTC. Its protein product is CASSYSETGTYGYTF.

The rearrangement joins TRBV11-2 to TRBJ2-5; 7 bases agree with TRBD2. The CDR3 is 17 amino acids. Trimming cost V 1 base and J 0 bases; bases outside gene matches: 8. Germline CDR1 is SGHAT and CDR2 is FQNNGV. CDR3 sequence reads: CASSLVRLAVYQETQYF. CDR3 DNA sequence: TGTGCCAGCAGCTTAGTTCGGCTAGCGGTGTACCAAGAGACCCAGTACTTC.

In its sample, this clonotype was seen many times. The gene calls are TRBV7-6 and TRBJ2-2; D is possibly TRBD2 (5 bases). The CDR3 length is 15 residues. The germline V and J ends were trimmed by 0 bases and 4 bases, with 9 bases remaining between them. CDR1 and CDR2 (germline): SGHVS, FNYEAQ. Here the CDR3 DNA reads TGTGCCAGCAGCTTAGCGGGAGAGATCACCGGGGAGCTGTTTTTT. As protein: CASSLAGEITGELFF.

The sample holds many counts of this clonotype. The chain joins TRBV3-1 to TRBJ2-2; D gene ambiguous. Trimming removed 0 bases from V and 7 bases from J, with 12 bases in between. Looked up from germline, CDR1 is LGHDT and CDR2 is YNNKEL (reference sequence). This CDR3 spans 15 amino acids. The CDR3 sequence is CASSQDDTSHGELFF. The DNA of the CDR3 is TGTGCCAGCAGCCAAGACGACACATCGCACGGGGAGCTGTTTTTT.

The rearrangement joins TRBV6-2 or TRBV6-3 to TRBJ2-7; 8 bases align to TRBD1. The V segment lost 7 bases and the J segment 2 bases; nucleotides outside the gene matches: 10. The CDR3 contains 15 residues. Germline CDR1 is MNHEY and CDR2 is SVGEGT. The CDR3 sequence: CASKKNRGLTYEQYF. The CDR3 DNA sequence: TGTGCCAGCAAGAAGAACAGGGGGTTGACCTACGAGCAGTACTTC.

The chain joins TRBV12-3 or TRBV12-4 to TRBJ1-1; TRBD1 agrees at 7 bases. CDR3 length: 17 amino acids. The J segment lost 3 bases and the V segment lost 1 base, leaving 11 bases of the junction unmatched. CDR3 bases: TGTGCCAGCAGTTTAGGGAGGGGAGGGGGCCTAGACACTGAAGCTTTCTTT. Its translation: CASSLGRGGGLDTEAFF.

The rearrangement uses TRBV28 and TRBJ2-7; D tentatively reads TRBD1 or TRBD2 (5 bases each). In germline, CDR1 is MDHEN, CDR2 SYDVKM. The V end was cut by 10 bases, the J end by 3 bases, with 16 bases between. The CDR3 totals 13 residues. The CDR3 coding sequence is TGTGCCACCGACACCGGGACGAACTACGAGCAGTACTTC. It codes for CATDTGTNYEQYF.

There are many counts of this clonotype. The J gene is TRBJ1-2, the V gene TRBV11-1; possibly TRBD1 for D (5 bases). The ends were cut back, 5 bases at V and 8 bases at J, with 12 bases in the middle. This CDR3 has 12 amino acids. The germline gives CDR1 SGHAT, CDR2 FQDESV (reference sequence). CDR3 amino acids: CASSQDSHGYTF. In DNA, the CDR3 is TGTGCCAGCAGCCAAGACAGTCACGGCTACACCTTC.

This clonotype was detected ten times or more. The chain carries TRBV20-1 and TRBJ1-2; no definite D call. Germline V gene sequence: CDR1 DFQATT, CDR2 SNEGSKA (reference sequence). The ends were cut back, 0 bases at V and 1 base at J, with 12 bases in the middle. CDR3 length equals 15 residues. The chain's CDR3 is CSARDPADYNYGYTF. As DNA, the CDR3 is TGCAGTGCTAGAGATCCGGCAGATTATAACTATGGCTACACCTTC.

This clonotype was counted ten times or more. This chain joins TRBV7-2 and TRBJ1-2, with TRBD1 as a possible D gene (6 bases). Germline V gives CDR1 SGHTA, CDR2 FQGNSA. V lost 3 bases to trimming and J lost 4 bases, with 15 bases between them. The CDR3 is 15 residues long. The CDR3 protein is CASSFNQGWVYGYTF. The CDR3 DNA sequence: TGTGCCAGCAGCTTTAACCAGGGGTGGGTCTATGGCTACACCTTC.

This chain links TRBV6-1 with TRBJ1-6; D gene uncertain. V was shortened by 6 bases and J by 6 bases, with 15 bases between the two germline ends. There are 15 residues in the CDR3. Germline CDR1 and CDR2: MNHNS and SASEGT. DNA for the CDR3: TGTGCCAGCAGACCTGAGAGGAATTCTAATTCACCCCTCCACTTT. It yields the protein CASRPERNSNSPLHF.

V is TRBV11-1 and J is TRBJ2-7; TRBD2 aligns across 15 bases. Germline CDR1 reads SGHAT; CDR2 reads FQDESV (reference sequence). The CDR3 is made up of 15 amino acids. The V gene end was trimmed by 5 bases and the J gene end by 4 bases; junction bases not matched to a gene: 3. The CDR3 bases are TGTGCCAGCAGCGGGACTAGCGGGAGGCAGTACGAGCAGTACTTC. This sequence encodes CASSGTSGRQYEQYF.

At least ten counts were recorded for this clonotype. This chain connects TRBV20-1 to TRBJ2-7, with TRBD2 matching over 11 bases. The CDR3 has 17 amino acids. After removal of 0 bases from V and 3 bases from J, the junction contained 10 bases not matched to a gene. From germline, CDR1 is DFQATT and CDR2 SNEGSKA (reference sequence). The CDR3 reads CSARDTPGTSGLYEQYF. Written as DNA, the CDR3 is TGCAGTGCTAGAGATACCCCAGGGACTAGCGGACTCTACGAGCAGTACTTC.

This sequence joins TRBV6-1 and TRBJ2-7, with 10 nucleotides matching TRBD2. J gave up 4 bases and V 6 bases, and 12 bases lay outside the gene matches. The length of the CDR3 is 16 residues. CDR1 and CDR2 from the germline V gene are MNHNS and SASEGT. The CDR3 DNA follows: TGTGCCAGCAGGAGGGATCTAGCGGGAGTTGGGTACGAGCAGTACTTC. This codes for CASRRDLAGVGYEQYF.

This clonotype was counted many times. The rearrangement joins TRBV10-3 to TRBJ1-5; D unresolved. This CDR3 is 13 amino acids long. Trimming took off 8 bases at V and 1 base at J, with 9 bases between the two ends. Germline values: CDR1 ENHRY, CDR2 SYGVKD. The CDR3 nucleotides are TGTGCCATCCAAGGGAAGAGCAATCAGCCCCAGCATTTT. It is translated as CAIQGKSNQPQHF.